Below, one T cell receptor (beta chain) is given with its context. The target antigen is unknown. V lost 5 bases to trimming and J lost 1 base; unmatched junction nucleotides: 6. The CDR3 runs 15 residues. Per the germline V gene, CDR1 is LNHDA and CDR2 is SQIVND (reference sequence). The sample is drawn from a study of cytomegalovirus exposure and HLA in healthy donors. Primers for the PCR totalled 60 Vbeta and 13 Jbeta. The assay was immunoSEQ multiplex PCR, and TCRdb's table has in-frame clones only and misses some. Among some 210,000 clones listed, around four fifths were seen once. The study, taken as a whole, reports: Later analysis found that TCR beta chains associated with HLA were more clonally expanded than other, equally common chains. In presence/absence analyses, roughly uniform sequencing depth across donors was assumed.

The receptor was derived from a male donor in good health and CMV-seronegative. The sample consisted of PBMCs. The chain is built from TRBV19 and TRBJ2-7, with 9 positions matching TRBD1. The CDR3 region is CASSFGTGSSYEQYF. The DNA of the CDR3 is TGTGCCAGTAGTTTTGGGACAGGGTCTTCCTACGAGCAGTACTTC.